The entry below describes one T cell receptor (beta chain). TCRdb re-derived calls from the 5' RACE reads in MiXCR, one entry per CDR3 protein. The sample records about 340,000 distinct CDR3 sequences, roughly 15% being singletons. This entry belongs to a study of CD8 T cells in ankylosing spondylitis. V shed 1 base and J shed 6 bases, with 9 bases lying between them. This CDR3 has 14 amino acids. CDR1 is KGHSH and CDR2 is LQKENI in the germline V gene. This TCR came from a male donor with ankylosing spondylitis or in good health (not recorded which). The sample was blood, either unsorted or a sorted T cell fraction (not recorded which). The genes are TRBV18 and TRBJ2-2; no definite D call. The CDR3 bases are TGTGCCAGCTCACCACGGTCTGGCGCCGGGGAGCTGTTTTTT. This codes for CASSPRSGAGELFF. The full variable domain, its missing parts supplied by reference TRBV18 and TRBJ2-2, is NAGVMQNPRHLVRRRGQEARLRCSPMKGHSHVYWYRQLPEEGLKFMVYLQKENIIDESGMPKERFSAEFPKEGPSILRIQQVVRGDSAAYFCASSPRSGAGELFFGEGSRLTVL.